The rows below give T cell receptor beta chains drawn from one sample of a study of regulatory T cells in long-lasting Graves disease. TCRdb reprocessed the multiplex PCR reads with MiXCR, giving one entry per CDR3 protein. The sample yields roughly 350,000 distinct CDR3 sequences, approximately 16% seen once. Separately, the same data were catalogued under a study of T cells in Graves' hyperthyroidism and ophthalmopathy.

The sequencing used peripheral blood mononuclear cells (PBMCs), collected at new diagnosis, from a patient treated with antithyroid drugs. The receptors derive from a man aged 40-55 years with Graves disease. Both conserved end residues are part of each CDR3. D genes are given only for firm matches. Expanded clones get a size class; other rows say once, few or many, or leave the size out.

v_gene	j_gene	d_gene	abundance	CDR3nt	CDR3aa
TRBV7-8	TRBJ2-5	NA	many	TGTGCCAGCAGCTTAGCGGGCCCCGAAGAGACCCAGTACTTC	CASSLAGPEETQYF
TRBV3-1	TRBJ1-4	TRBD1	many	TGTGCCAGCAGTTGGGACAGGGAGACTGAAAAACTGTTTTTT	CASSWDRETEKLFF
TRBV24-1	TRBJ2-2	NA	many	TGTGCCACCAGTGAGTCAGGGACCGGGGAGCTGTTTTTT	CATSESGTGELFF
TRBV5-1	TRBJ2-7	TRBD1	many	TGCGCCAGCACCTCCGGGACAGGTGAATACGAGCAGTACTTC	CASTSGTGEYEQYF
TRBV10-3	TRBJ2-5	NA	few	TGTGCCATCAGTGAGGACGGTTTCGAGACCCAGTACTTC	CAISEDGFETQYF
TRBV18	TRBJ2-7	NA	many	TGTGCCAGCTCACCACAAGGGGGAGGGCAGGAAACTACGAAGCAGTACTTC	CASSPQGGGQETTKQYF
TRBV6-1	TRBJ1-6	NA	many	TGTGCCAGCAGCCCCCCCGACAGCCTGATTTTGGAGTCACCCCTCCACTTT	CASSPPDSLILESPLHF
TRBV6-1	TRBJ1-2	TRBD1	few	TGTGCCAGCAGCTCTACAGGGGGCGAGTTGGATGGCTACACCTTC	CASSSTGGELDGYTF
TRBV18	TRBJ2-5	NA	few	TGTGCCAGCTCCCGAGTAGGGACACCCCAAGAGACCCAGTACTTC	CASSRVGTPQETQYF
TRBV30	TRBJ2-1	NA	many	TGTGCCTGGGGGGCGGGGATGCCCTACAATGAGCAGTTCTTC	CAWGAGMPYNEQFF
TRBV10-3	TRBJ2-5	NA	many	TGTGCCATCAGTGATGAAGAAGGGGAGACCCAGTACTTC	CAISDEEGETQYF
TRBV28	TRBJ2-1	NA	NA	TGTGCCAGACCTACCTCACCCCCTTTCAATGAGCAGTTCTTC	CARPTSPPFNEQFF
TRBV19	TRBJ1-5	NA	many	TGTGCCAGTAGTGGGGTTCACAATCAGCCCCAGCATTTT	CASSGVHNQPQHF
TRBV2	TRBJ2-2	NA	NA	TGTGCCAGCAGTGCATCAACTGTGTCGAGCACCGGGGAGCTGTTTTTT	CASSASTVSSTGELFF
TRBV6-9	TRBJ2-7	TRBD1	NA	TGTGCCAGCAGTTACGACGAAGGGACAGGGCAGTACTTC	CASSYDEGTGQYF
TRBV2	TRBJ1-2	TRBD1	few	TGTGCCAGCAGTCAGGGGGCAGGTCGGGGCTACACCTTC	CASSQGAGRGYTF
TRBV12-3/TRBV12-4	TRBJ2-1	TRBD2	NA	TGTGCCAGCAGTTTACAAATAGCGGGAGGTAATGAGCAGTTCTTC	CASSLQIAGGNEQFF
TRBV5-1	TRBJ1-1	NA	many	TGCGCCAGCAGCCTCTCTACAGGCCCCACTGAAGCTTTCTTT	CASSLSTGPTEAFF
TRBV20-1	TRBJ1-2	NA	many	TGCAGTGCTAGAGGAGGAGGGGGCTATGGCTACACCTTC	CSARGGGGYGYTF
TRBV6-5	TRBJ2-4	NA	NA	TGTGCCAGCAGTTTAATCGGGCAGGGAAACATTCAGTACTTC	CASSLIGQGNIQYF
TRBV7-6	TRBJ2-1	TRBD2	NA	TGTGCCAGCAGGTATGGACTAGCCTCCGAGCAGTTCTTC	CASRYGLASEQFF
TRBV12-3/TRBV12-4	TRBJ1-1	TRBD1	NA	TGTGCCAGCAGTCTCCGGGACAGTATCTTGAACACTGAAGCTTTCTTT	CASSLRDSILNTEAFF
TRBV2	TRBJ1-1	NA	many	TGTGCCAGCAGGCTAACAGGGAGAAACACTGAAGCTTTCTTT	CASRLTGRNTEAFF
TRBV20-1	TRBJ2-7	NA	NA	TGCAGTGCTACGGGACACTTAAACCCCTACGAGCAGTACTTC	CSATGHLNPYEQYF
TRBV6-2/TRBV6-3	TRBJ2-5	TRBD2	many	TGTGCCAGCAGTTACGCGCAAACTAGCGGGGGGGCCCGAGAGACCCAGTACTTC	CASSYAQTSGGARETQYF
TRBV7-3	TRBJ2-3	NA	many	TGTGCCAGCAGCTTAATGGGCGACTCAGATACGCAGTATTTT	CASSLMGDSDTQYF
TRBV7-2	TRBJ2-7	TRBD2	many	TGTGCCAGCAGCTTTGGACTAGCGGGGGTGACCGAGCAGTACTTC	CASSFGLAGVTEQYF
TRBV20-1	TRBJ2-5	NA	many	TGCAGTGCTTTCGACAGGTTGGGCCCCCAGTACTTC	CSAFDRLGPQYF
TRBV3-1	TRBJ2-3	TRBD1	few	TGTGCCAGCAGCCAAGGCGACAGGGGGGGGGGCACAGATACGCAGTATTTT	CASSQGDRGGGTDTQYF
TRBV7-3	TRBJ2-1	TRBD2	many	TGTGCCAGCAGCCCGACCCCCCTTGCGGGGGTCTCCTACAATGAGCAGTTCTTC	CASSPTPLAGVSYNEQFF
TRBV7-3	TRBJ1-6	NA	NA	TGTGCCATCGATCTAGGTCGGGGTAATTCACCCCTCCACTTT	CAIDLGRGNSPLHF
TRBV4-2	TRBJ1-1	NA	few	TGTGCCAGCAGAGCGACAGGTTTCTTAATTGCCACTGAAGCTTTCTTT	CASRATGFLIATEAFF
TRBV5-6	TRBJ2-3	TRBD2	NA	TGTGCCAGCAGCTTGTTCCTAGCGGGACACACAGATACGCAGTATTTT	CASSLFLAGHTDTQYF
TRBV12-3/TRBV12-4	TRBJ1-4	NA	many	TGTGCCAGCACCTTGGGAGGGTCCCATGAAAAACTGTTTTTT	CASTLGGSHEKLFF
TRBV6-2/TRBV6-3	TRBJ2-3	NA	many	TGTGCCAGCCAAGGCACAGATACGCAGTATTTT	CASQGTDTQYF
TRBV6-1	TRBJ1-5	NA	many	TGTGCCAGCAGTGAAGACGTAGGGGGGATCCCGAATCAGCCCCAGCATTTT	CASSEDVGGIPNQPQHF
TRBV20-1	TRBJ2-7	TRBD1	many	TGCAGTGCGAGATACAGGGGAAACGAGCAGTACTTC	CSARYRGNEQYF
TRBV6-5	TRBJ2-3	TRBD2	NA	TGTGCCAGCAGTTTGATAGCGGGGGGGGATACGCAGTATTTT	CASSLIAGGDTQYF
TRBV5-1	TRBJ1-2	NA	many	TGCGCCAGCAGCTATAACAGGCGCCCGAACTATGGCTACACCTTC	CASSYNRRPNYGYTF
TRBV3-1	TRBJ2-5	NA	NA	TGTGCCAGCAGCCACCTAACTCGACCTCCCCAAGAGACCCAGTACTTC	CASSHLTRPPQETQYF
TRBV25-1	TRBJ2-7	TRBD1	few	TGTGCCAGCAGAAAGACAGGGTCCTACGAGCAGTACTTC	CASRKTGSYEQYF
TRBV15	TRBJ1-2	NA	many	TGTGCCACCAGCAGAGTTAAGGCAGCTAACTATGGCTACACCTTC	CATSRVKAANYGYTF
TRBV7-3	TRBJ1-5	NA	few	TGTGCCAGCAGCTTACACGTAAATCAGCCCCAGCATTTT	CASSLHVNQPQHF
TRBV16	TRBJ2-2	NA	many	TGTGCCAGCAGCCAACAACAGGGCTTCGGGGAGCTGTTTTTT	CASSQQQGFGELFF
TRBV12-3/TRBV12-4	TRBJ2-3	NA	many	TGTGCCAGCAGCCTCGGGGCAAACACGCAGTATTTT	CASSLGANTQYF
TRBV2	TRBJ2-5	NA	many	TGTGCCAGCGGTCTAGGGGTCGAGACCCAGTACTTC	CASGLGVETQYF
TRBV9	TRBJ2-1	TRBD2	many	TGTGCCAGCAGCGCAACTAGCGGGACCTACAATGAGCAGTTCTTC	CASSATSGTYNEQFF
TRBV5-1	TRBJ2-7	TRBD1	NA	TGCGCCAGCAGCCTGGGACAGGGTGCGGCCTACGAGCAGTACTTC	CASSLGQGAAYEQYF
TRBV12-3/TRBV12-4	TRBJ2-7	TRBD1	many	TGTGCCAGCAGGGGGGGACAGGGTGGGAAGCGAGGCTACGAGCAGTACTTC	CASRGGQGGKRGYEQYF